This T cell receptor beta chain originates from a study of T cells expressing NK-cell markers. Libraries used 5'RACE template switching adding universal primer site and UMIs. TCRdb reprocessed the 5' RACE reads, with one entry per CDR3 protein and no DNA. This sample's table reports almost 450,000 distinct CDR3 sequences. Germline V gene sequence: CDR1 SGDLS, CDR2 YYNGEE. The CDR3 totals 15 residues. The chain couples TRBV9 to TRBJ2-5; the D gene TCRdb calls, TRBD2, cannot be checked with no DNA. The source material was blood T cells: a sorted CD56 or NKG2C T cell subset, CD4+ or CD8+ T cells, or bulk PBMC T cells (not recorded which). This TCR was recovered from a woman aged 18 to 75 in good health. This CDR3 is CAGWRAEPLEETQYF.